The entry below describes one T cell receptor (beta chain). Its antigen is unidentified. Trimming shortened V by 0 bases and J by 0 bases, and 3 bases separated the two germline ends. Looked up from germline, CDR1 is ENHRY and CDR2 is SYGVKD. CDR3 size: 15 residues. Profiling relied on immunoSEQ multiplex PCR, and the TCRdb table lists in-frame clones only, not all of them. The sample carries roughly 150,000 clones, roughly 89% recorded once. The sample comes from a study of T cell responses to AZD1222 COVID-19 vaccine. General study results and limits: Along spike, vaccine-associated CD4 TCRs were found throughout, with dominance at 160-218 and 743-854. Unmutated regions of variants are reportedly targeted by nearly half of spike-specific TCRs. None of the repertoires were sampled until the peak T cell response had passed.

The sequenced sample was peripheral blood, obtained on day 0 of AZD1222 vaccination. This rearrangement joins TRBV10-3 to TRBJ2-6, with D uncertain. The clonotype comes from an adult in good health. CDR3 in amino acids: CAISESASGANVLTF. In DNA form, the CDR3 reads TGTGCCATCAGTGAGTCGGCCTCTGGGGCCAACGTCCTGACTTTC.